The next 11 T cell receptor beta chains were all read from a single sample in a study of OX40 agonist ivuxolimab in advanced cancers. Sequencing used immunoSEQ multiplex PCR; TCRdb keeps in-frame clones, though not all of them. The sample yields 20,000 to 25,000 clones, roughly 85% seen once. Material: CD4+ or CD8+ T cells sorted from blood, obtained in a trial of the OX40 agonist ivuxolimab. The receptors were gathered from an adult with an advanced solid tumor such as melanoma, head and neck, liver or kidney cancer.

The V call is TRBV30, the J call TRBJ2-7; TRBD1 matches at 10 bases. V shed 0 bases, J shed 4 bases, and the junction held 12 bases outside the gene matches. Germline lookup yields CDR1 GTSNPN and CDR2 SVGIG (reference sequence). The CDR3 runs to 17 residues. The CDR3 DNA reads TGTGCCTGGAGTGTACACATCGCGACAGGGGGCGCGTACGAGCAGTACTTC. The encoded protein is CAWSVHIATGGAYEQYF.

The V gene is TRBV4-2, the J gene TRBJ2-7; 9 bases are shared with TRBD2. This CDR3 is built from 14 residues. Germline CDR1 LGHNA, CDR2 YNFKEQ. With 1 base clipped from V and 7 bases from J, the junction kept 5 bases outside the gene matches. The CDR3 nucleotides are TGTGCCAGCAGCCAAGGGACTAGCGATTGGGAGCAGTACTTC. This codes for CASSQGTSDWEQYF.

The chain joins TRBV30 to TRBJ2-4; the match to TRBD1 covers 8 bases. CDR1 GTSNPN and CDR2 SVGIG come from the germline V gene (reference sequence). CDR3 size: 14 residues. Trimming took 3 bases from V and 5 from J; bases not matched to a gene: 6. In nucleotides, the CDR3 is TGTGCCTGGAGGCCAGGGACAGGACAAAACATTCAGTACTTC. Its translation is CAWRPGTGQNIQYF. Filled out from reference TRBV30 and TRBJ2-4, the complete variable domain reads SQTIHQWPATLVQPVGSPLSLECTVEGTSNPNLYWYRQAAGRGLQLLFYSVGIGQISSEVPQNLSASRPQDRQFILSSKKLLLSDSGFYLCAWRPGTGQNIQYFGAGTRLSVL.

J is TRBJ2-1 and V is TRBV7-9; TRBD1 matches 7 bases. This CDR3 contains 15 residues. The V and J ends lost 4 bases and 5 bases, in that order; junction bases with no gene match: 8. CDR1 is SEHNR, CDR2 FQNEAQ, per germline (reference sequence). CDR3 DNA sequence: TGTGCCAGCAGCTCCCGGACAGGAGCAGACAATGAGCAGTTCTTC. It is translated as CASSSRTGADNEQFF.

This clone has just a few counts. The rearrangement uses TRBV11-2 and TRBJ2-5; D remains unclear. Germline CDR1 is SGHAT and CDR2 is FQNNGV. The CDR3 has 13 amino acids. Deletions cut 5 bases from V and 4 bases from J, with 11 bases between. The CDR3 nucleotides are TGTGCCAGCAGCCTGTTCCCCGGAGAGACCCAGTACTTC. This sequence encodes CASSLFPGETQYF.

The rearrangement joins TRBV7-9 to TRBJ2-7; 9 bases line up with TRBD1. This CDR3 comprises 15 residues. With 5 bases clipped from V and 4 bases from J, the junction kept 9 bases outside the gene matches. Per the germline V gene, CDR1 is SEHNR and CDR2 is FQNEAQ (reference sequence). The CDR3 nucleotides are TGTGCCAGCAGCACTACCGGGACAGGGAATTACGAGCAGTACTTC. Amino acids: CASSTTGTGNYEQYF.

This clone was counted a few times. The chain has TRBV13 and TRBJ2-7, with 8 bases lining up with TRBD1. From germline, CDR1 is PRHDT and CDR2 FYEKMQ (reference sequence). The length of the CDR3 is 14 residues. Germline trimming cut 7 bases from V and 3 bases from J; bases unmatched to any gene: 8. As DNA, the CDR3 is TGTGCCAGCACCCGACAGGGGAACGACTACGAGCAGTACTTC. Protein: CASTRQGNDYEQYF.

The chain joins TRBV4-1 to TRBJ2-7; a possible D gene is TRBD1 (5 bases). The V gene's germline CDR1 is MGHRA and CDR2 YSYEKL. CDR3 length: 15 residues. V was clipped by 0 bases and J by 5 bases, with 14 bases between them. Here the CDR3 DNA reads TGCGCCAGCAGCCAAGAACAGGCCGTCGCCCACGAGCAGTACTTC. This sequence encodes CASSQEQAVAHEQYF.

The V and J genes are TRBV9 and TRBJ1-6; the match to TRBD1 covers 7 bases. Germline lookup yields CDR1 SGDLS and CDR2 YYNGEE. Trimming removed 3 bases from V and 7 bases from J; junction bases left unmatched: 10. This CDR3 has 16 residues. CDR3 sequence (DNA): TGTGCCAGCAGCGACCACGAGGGGGCGAACAATTCACCCCTCCACTTT. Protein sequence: CASSDHEGANNSPLHF. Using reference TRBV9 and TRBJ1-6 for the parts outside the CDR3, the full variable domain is DSGVTQTPKHLITATGQRVTLRCSPRSGDLSVYWYQQSLDQGLQFLIQYYNGEERAKGNILERFSAQQFPDLHSELNLSSLELGDSALYFCASSDHEGANNSPLHFGNGTRLTVT.

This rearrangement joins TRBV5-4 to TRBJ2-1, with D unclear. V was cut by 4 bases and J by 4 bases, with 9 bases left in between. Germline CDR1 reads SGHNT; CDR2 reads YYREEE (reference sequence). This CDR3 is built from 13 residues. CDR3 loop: CASSGTDYNEQFF. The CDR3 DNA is TGTGCCAGCAGCGGAACCGATTACAATGAGCAGTTCTTC.

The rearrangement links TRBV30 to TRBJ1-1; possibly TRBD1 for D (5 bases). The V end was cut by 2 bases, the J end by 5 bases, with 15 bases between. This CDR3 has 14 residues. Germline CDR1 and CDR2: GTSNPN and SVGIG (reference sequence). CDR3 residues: CAWSLGDSRTEAFF. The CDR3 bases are TGTGCCTGGAGTCTAGGGGACTCGAGGACTGAAGCTTTCTTT.